The subject of this entry is one TCR beta chain. Its antigen is still unknown. The same CDR3 is also encoded by other DNA sequences in this sample. This entry is derived from a study of radiotherapy plus CTLA-4 blockade in lung cancer. Whole-study context: Of the patients, 15% to 20% showed objective responses and roughly 31% attained disease control. Study observations and caveats: Subsequent to radiotherapy plus ipilimumab, tumor-derived TCR clones underwent expansion in blood.

With V trimmed by 6 bases and J by 5 bases, 8 bases remained unmatched. The CDR3 contains 14 residues. Germline lookup yields CDR1 MNHEY and CDR2 SVGAGI. TCRdb's table, derived via immunoSEQ multiplex PCR, lists solely in-frame clones and lacks some. The table lists over 80,000 clones, approximately 86% of them singletons. V usage is TRBV6-5 and J usage is TRBJ2-3, with TRBD2 matching 7 bases. The receptor comes from a human donor with non-small cell lung cancer that progressed on radiotherapy plus ipilimumab. Material: peripheral blood, obtained from a patient treated with radiotherapy plus ipilimumab. The CDR3 region has the DNA TGTGCCAGCAGCGGCACGCGGGAGATAGATACGCAGTATTTT. Translation gives CASSGTREIDTQYF.